The following is a T cell receptor beta chain sequence with its context. The CDR3 length is 15 residues. Germline V gene data show CDR1 as LGHDT and CDR2 as YNNKEL (reference sequence). V was trimmed by 0 bases and J by 0 bases, leaving 6 bases between them. Some clones are missing from TCRdb's copy, which holds only in-frame ones; the method was immunoSEQ multiplex PCR. In the table there are about 240,000 clones, roughly 90% of which are singletons. This sample was included in a study of blood T cell repertoires in COVID-19. Sequencing was done on a sample of peripheral blood. This TCR derives from a man aged 55 to 70 who had recovered from COVID-19. The V call is TRBV3-1 (or the pseudogene TRBV3-2), the J call TRBJ1-5; D ambiguous. This CDR3 reads CASSQDTVSNQPQHF. The CDR3 nucleotides are TGTGCCAGCAGCCAAGATACGGTTAGCAATCAGCCCCAGCATTTT.